One and the same sample provided the 12 T cell receptor beta chains below, sequenced in a study of cytomegalovirus exposure and HLA in healthy donors. The PCR had 60 Vbeta and 13 Jbeta primers. Measured with immunoSEQ multiplex PCR; TCRdb has only the in-frame clones, and not every one. The data show some 170,000 clones, 72% seen once. Sample: PBMCs. The receptor source for this set is a human donor in good health.

The rearrangement links TRBV5-1 to TRBJ1-1, with D maybe TRBD1 (6 bases). The CDR3 spans 14 residues. CDR1 is SGHRS and CDR2 is YFSETQ in the germline V gene. V gave up 2 bases and J gave up 5 bases, with 13 bases separating them. CDR3 sequence reads: CASSFRGSSTEAFF. In DNA, the CDR3 is TGCGCCAGCAGCTTTAGGGGGTCTTCGACTGAAGCTTTCTTT.

This chain connects TRBV6-5 to TRBJ2-2, with 7 nucleotides matching TRBD2. CDR1 is MNHEY, CDR2 SVGAGI, per germline. The CDR3 is 15 residues long. J lost 1 base, V lost 6 bases, and 5 bases had no gene match. The CDR3 sequence is CASSSLAGNTGELFF. The CDR3, as DNA: TGTGCCAGCAGCTCCTTAGCGGGGAACACCGGGGAGCTGTTTTTT.

The chain employs TRBV29-1 and TRBJ2-1, with D maybe TRBD2 (6 bases). Germline CDR1 SQVTM, CDR2 ANQGSEA. This CDR3 has 14 residues. Deletions cut 5 bases from V and 2 bases from J, with 13 bases between. This CDR3 reads CSVLSGHPYNEQFF. The CDR3 DNA reads TGCAGCGTTTTAAGCGGGCATCCCTACAATGAGCAGTTCTTC.

The J gene is TRBJ1-2, the V gene TRBV7-2; 9 bases map to TRBD1. Germline loops: CDR1 SGHTA, CDR2 FQGNSA. With 3 bases clipped from V and 4 bases from J, the junction kept 6 bases outside the gene matches. The CDR3 runs to 15 residues. CDR3 sequence reads: CASSFITGGGYGYTF. Here the CDR3 DNA reads TGTGCCAGCAGCTTCATCACAGGGGGCGGCTATGGCTACACCTTC.

This clone was seen only once. The chain employs TRBV15 and TRBJ2-5; 11 bases are a match to TRBD1. In germline, CDR1 is LNHNV, CDR2 YYDKDF (reference sequence). The trim removed 2 bases at V and 4 bases at J, leaving 6 bases unmatched. This CDR3 contains 16 residues. The CDR3: CATSRPGQGARETQYF. In DNA form, the CDR3 reads TGTGCCACCAGCAGACCTGGACAGGGGGCAAGAGAGACCCAGTACTTC.

J is TRBJ2-5 and V is TRBV2; 8 nucleotides align to TRBD2. Germline V CDR1 and CDR2: SNHLY, FYNNEI. The CDR3 has 15 residues. V shed 6 bases, J shed 2 bases, and the junction held 8 bases outside the gene matches. The CDR3: CASSRSGGGQETQYF. For the CDR3, the DNA is TGTGCCAGCAGCCGGTCGGGAGGGGGACAAGAGACCCAGTACTTC.

The chain couples TRBV4-1 to TRBJ1-1; D uncertain. Looked up from germline, CDR1 is MGHRA and CDR2 is YSYEKL. The CDR3 sequence is 13 residues long. Trimming took 1 base from V and 12 from J, leaving 15 bases between them. CDR3 bases: TGCGCCAGCAGCCAAGTTGCGAACCCCAAAACTTTCTTT. Its translation: CASSQVANPKTFF.

This clone showed up just a few times. This chain links TRBV6-5 with TRBJ1-6, with 7 bases identical to TRBD1. Germline lookup yields CDR1 MNHEY and CDR2 SVGAGI. After removal of 0 bases from V and 9 bases from J, the junction contained 5 bases not matched to a gene. This CDR3 comprises 15 residues. The CDR3 bases are TGTGCCAGCAGTTACTCCGGACAGGATAGTTCACCCCTCCACTTT. It translates to CASSYSGQDSSPLHF.

The chain combines TRBV6-1 with TRBJ1-5, with 8 bases fitting TRBD1. The CDR3 extends over 15 amino acids. V was clipped by 1 base and J by 7 bases; unmatched bases: 6. In germline, CDR1 is MNHNS, CDR2 SASEGT. The CDR3 spells CASSEGRTGNQPQHF. The CDR3 nucleotides read TGTGCCAGCAGTGAAGGCCGGACAGGGAACCAGCCCCAGCATTTT.

This clone was recorded a few times. The chain employs TRBV7-3 and TRBJ2-7, with no clear D. Trimming removed 3 bases from V and 0 bases from J, with 6 bases in between. CDR1 is SGHTA and CDR2 is FQGTGA in the germline V gene. The CDR3 is made up of 13 amino acids. CDR3 coding DNA: TGTGCCAGCAGCTTCCCGTCCTCCTACGAGCAGTACTTC. Protein product: CASSFPSSYEQYF. Using reference TRBV7-3 and TRBJ2-7 for the parts outside the CDR3, the full variable domain is GAGVSQTPSNKVTEKGKYVELRCDPISGHTALYWYRQSLGQGPEFLIYFQGTGAADDSGLPNDRFFAVRPEGSVSTLKIQRTERGDSAVYLCASSFPSSYEQYFGPGTRLTVT.

The chain is built from TRBV11-1 and TRBJ1-1; D may be TRBD1 (5 bases). The V end lost 2 bases, the J end lost 8 bases, and 15 bases lay between the germline ends. The CDR3 contains 14 residues. CDR1 and CDR2 from the germline V gene are SGHAT and FQDESV (reference sequence). CDR3 sequence reads: CASSLTQGSIEAFF. The CDR3 nucleotides are TGTGCCAGCAGCTTAACCCAGGGAAGCATCGAAGCTTTCTTT.

There are a few counts of this clone. V is TRBV27 and J is TRBJ1-5; possible D gene TRBD1, 6 bases. V was trimmed by 5 bases and J by 5 bases, leaving 13 bases between them. The CDR3 has 14 amino acids. The germline CDR1 and CDR2 sequences are MNHEY and SMNVEV (reference sequence). This CDR3 is CASSPGTPDQPQHF. CDR3 DNA: TGTGCCAGCAGTCCCGGGACACCAGATCAGCCCCAGCATTTT.